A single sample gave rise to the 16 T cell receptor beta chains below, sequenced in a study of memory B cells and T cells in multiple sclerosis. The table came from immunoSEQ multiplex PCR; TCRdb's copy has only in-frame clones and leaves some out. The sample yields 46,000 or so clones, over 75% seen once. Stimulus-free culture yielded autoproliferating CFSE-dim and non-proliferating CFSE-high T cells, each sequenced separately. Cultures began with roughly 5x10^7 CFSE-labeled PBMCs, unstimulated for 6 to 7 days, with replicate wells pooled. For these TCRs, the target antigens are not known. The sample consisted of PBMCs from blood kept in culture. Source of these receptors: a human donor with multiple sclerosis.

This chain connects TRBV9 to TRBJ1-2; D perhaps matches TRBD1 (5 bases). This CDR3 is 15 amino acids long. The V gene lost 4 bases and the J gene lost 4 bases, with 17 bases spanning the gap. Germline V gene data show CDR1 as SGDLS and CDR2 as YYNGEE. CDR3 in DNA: TGTGCCAGCAGCTCCCGCGCAGGGTTGAGCTATGGCTACACCTTC. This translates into CASSSRAGLSYGYTF. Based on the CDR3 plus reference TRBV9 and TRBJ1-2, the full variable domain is DSGVTQTPKHLITATGQRVTLRCSPRSGDLSVYWYQQSLDQGLQFLIQYYNGEERAKGNILERFSAQQFPDLHSELNLSSLELGDSALYFCASSSRAGLSYGYTFGSGTRLTVV.

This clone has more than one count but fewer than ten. As DNA, the CDR3 is TGTGCCAGCAGCAGCAGGGGAGAGGGTTCACCCCTCCACTTT. Encoded protein: CASSSRGEGSPLHF. V usage is TRBV7-2 and J usage is TRBJ1-6; D may be TRBD1 (6 bases). Deletions cut 5 bases from V and 9 bases from J, with 14 bases between. CDR1 and CDR2 (germline): SGHTA, FQGNSA. The CDR3 spans 14 residues.

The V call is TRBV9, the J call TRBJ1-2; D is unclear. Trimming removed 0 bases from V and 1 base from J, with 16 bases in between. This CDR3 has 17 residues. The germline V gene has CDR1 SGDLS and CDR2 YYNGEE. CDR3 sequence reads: CASSVGLTLGVNYGYTF. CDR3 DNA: TGTGCCAGCAGCGTAGGGTTAACCCTGGGCGTTAACTATGGCTACACCTTC.

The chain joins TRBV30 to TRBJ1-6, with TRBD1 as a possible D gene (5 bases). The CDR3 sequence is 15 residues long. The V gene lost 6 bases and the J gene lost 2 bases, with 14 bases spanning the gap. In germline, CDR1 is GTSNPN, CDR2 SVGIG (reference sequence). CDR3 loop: CACDGGLPYNSPLHF. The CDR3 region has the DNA TGTGCCTGCGACGGGGGGTTGCCCTATAATTCACCCCTCCACTTT.

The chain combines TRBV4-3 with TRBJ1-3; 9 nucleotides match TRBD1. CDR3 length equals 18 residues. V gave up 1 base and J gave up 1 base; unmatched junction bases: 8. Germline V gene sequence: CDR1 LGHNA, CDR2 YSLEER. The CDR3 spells CASSQAGTGRGSGNTIYF. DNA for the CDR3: TGCGCCAGCAGCCAAGCTGGGACAGGGAGGGGATCTGGAAACACCATATATTTT.

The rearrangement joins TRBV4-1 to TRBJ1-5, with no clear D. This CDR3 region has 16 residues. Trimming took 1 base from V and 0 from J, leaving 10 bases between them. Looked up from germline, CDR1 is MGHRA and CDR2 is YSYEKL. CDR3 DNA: TGCGCCAGCAGCCAAGGAGCCTCGTATAGCAATCAGCCCCAGCATTTT. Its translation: CASSQGASYSNQPQHF.

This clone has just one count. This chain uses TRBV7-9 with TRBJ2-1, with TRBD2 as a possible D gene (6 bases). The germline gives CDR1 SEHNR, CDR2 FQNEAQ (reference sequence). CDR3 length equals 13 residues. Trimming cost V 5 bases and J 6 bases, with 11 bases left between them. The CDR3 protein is CASSPTSFNEQFF. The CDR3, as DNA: TGTGCCAGCAGCCCTACTAGCTTCAATGAGCAGTTCTTC. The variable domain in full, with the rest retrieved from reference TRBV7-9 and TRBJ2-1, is DTGVSQNPRHKITKRGQNVTFRCDPISEHNRLYWYRQTLGQGPEFLTYFQNEAQLEKSRLLSDRFSAERPKGSFSTLEIQRTEQGDSAMYLCASSPTSFNEQFFGPGTRLTVL.

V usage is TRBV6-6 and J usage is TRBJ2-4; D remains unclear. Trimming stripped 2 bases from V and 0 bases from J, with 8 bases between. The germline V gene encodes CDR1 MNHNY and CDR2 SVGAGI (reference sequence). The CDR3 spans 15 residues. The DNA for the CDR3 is TGTGCCAGCAGTTACGACTTGTTAGCCAAAAACATTCAGTACTTC. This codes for CASSYDLLAKNIQYF.

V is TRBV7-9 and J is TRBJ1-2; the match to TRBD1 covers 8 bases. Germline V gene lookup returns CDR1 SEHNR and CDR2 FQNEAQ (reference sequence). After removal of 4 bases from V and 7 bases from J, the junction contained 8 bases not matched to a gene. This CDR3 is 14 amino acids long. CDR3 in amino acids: CASSYSLDRAGYTF. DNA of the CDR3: TGTGCCAGCAGCTACTCCTTGGACAGGGCTGGCTACACCTTC. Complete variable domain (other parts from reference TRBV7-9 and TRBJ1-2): DTGVSQNPRHKITKRGQNVTFRCDPISEHNRLYWYRQTLGQGPEFLTYFQNEAQLEKSRLLSDRFSAERPKGSFSTLEIQRTEQGDSAMYLCASSYSLDRAGYTFGSGTRLTVV.

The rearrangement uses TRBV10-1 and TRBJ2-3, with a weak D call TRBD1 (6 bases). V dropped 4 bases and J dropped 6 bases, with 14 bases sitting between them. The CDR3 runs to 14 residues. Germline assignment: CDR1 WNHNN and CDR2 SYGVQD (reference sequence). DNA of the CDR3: TGCGCCAGCAGTGCCCCAGGAAGGGGGGATACGCAGTATTTT. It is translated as CASSAPGRGDTQYF.

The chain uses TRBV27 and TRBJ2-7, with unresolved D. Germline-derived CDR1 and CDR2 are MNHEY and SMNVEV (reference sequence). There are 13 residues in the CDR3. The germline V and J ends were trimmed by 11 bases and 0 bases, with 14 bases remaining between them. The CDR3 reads CASGVGPSYEQYF. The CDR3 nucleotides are TGTGCCTCCGGAGTGGGCCCCTCCTACGAGCAGTACTTC.

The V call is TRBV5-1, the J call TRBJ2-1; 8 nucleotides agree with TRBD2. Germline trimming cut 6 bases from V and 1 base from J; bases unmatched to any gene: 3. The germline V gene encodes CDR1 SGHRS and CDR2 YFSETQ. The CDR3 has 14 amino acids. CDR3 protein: CASTERGSYNEQFF. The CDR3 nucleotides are TGCGCCAGCACGGAGCGGGGGTCCTACAATGAGCAGTTCTTC.

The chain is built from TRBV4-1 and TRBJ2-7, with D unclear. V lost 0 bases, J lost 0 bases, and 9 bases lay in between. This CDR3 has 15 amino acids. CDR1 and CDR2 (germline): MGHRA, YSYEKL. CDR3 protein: CASSQEVRSSYEQYF. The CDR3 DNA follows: TGCGCCAGCAGCCAAGAAGTGCGCTCCTCCTACGAGCAGTACTTC.

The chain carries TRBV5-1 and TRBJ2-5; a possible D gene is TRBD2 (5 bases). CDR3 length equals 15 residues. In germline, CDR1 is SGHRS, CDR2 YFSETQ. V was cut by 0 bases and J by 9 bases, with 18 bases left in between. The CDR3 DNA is TGCGCCAGCAGCTTGGCACCTCACAGTCAGGAGGCCCAGTACTTC. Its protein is CASSLAPHSQEAQYF.

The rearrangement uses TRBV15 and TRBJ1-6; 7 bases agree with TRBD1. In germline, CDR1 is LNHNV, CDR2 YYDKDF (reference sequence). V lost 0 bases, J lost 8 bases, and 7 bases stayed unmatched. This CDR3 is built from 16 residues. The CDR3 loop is CATSREQYRGDSPLHF. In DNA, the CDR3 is TGTGCCACCAGCAGAGAGCAATACAGGGGTGATTCACCCCTCCACTTT. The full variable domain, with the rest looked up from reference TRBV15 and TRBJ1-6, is DAMVIQNPRYQVTQFGKPVTLSCSQTLNHNVMYWYQQKSSQAPKLLFHYYDKDFNNEADTPDNFQSRRPNTSFCFLDIRSPGLGDTAMYLCATSREQYRGDSPLHFGNGTRLTVT.

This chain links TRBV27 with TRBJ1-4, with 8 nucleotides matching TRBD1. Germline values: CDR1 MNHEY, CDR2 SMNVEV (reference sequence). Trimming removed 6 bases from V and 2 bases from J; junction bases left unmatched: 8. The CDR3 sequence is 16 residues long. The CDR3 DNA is TGTGCCAGCAGATCCAGGGGGCCTGCCACTAATGAAAAACTGTTTTTT. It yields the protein CASRSRGPATNEKLFF.